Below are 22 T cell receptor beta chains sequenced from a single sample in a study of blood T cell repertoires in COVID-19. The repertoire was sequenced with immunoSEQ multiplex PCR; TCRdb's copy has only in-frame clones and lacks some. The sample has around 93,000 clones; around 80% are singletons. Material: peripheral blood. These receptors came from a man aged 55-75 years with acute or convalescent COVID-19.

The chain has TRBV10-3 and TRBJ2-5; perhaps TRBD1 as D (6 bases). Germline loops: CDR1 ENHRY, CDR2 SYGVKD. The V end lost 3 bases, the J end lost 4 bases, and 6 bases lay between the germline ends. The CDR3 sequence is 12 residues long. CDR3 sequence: CAISEQGETQYF. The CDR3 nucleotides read TGTGCCATCAGTGAACAGGGAGAGACCCAGTACTTC.

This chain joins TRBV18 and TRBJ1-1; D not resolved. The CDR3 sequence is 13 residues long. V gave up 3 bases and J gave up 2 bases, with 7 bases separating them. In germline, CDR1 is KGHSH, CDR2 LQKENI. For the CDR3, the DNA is TGTGCCAGCTCACCCATGAGCAACACTGAAGCTTTCTTT. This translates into CASSPMSNTEAFF.

The CDR3 DNA sequence: TGTGCCAGCAGCTTAGTTGATTGGACAGGGCTGTTTGGAAACACCATATATTTT. Translated: CASSLVDWTGLFGNTIYF. This chain links TRBV11-2 with TRBJ1-3; the match to TRBD1 covers 8 bases. This CDR3 is built from 18 residues. The junction had 11 bases not matched to a gene; V was cut back by 1 base and J by 3 bases. From germline, CDR1 is SGHAT and CDR2 FQNNGV.

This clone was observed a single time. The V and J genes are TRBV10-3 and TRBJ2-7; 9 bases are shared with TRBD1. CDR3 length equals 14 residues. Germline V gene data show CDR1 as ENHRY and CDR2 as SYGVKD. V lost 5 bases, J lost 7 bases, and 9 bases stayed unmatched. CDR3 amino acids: CAISNNGGTGEQYV. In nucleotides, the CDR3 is TGTGCCATCAGTAATAATGGGGGGACAGGGGAGCAGTACGTC.

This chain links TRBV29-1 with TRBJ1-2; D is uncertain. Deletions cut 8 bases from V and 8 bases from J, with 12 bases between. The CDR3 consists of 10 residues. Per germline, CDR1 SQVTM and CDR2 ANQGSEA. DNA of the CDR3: TGCAGCCACTCCGGGGAGGGCTACACCTTC. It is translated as CSHSGEGYTF.

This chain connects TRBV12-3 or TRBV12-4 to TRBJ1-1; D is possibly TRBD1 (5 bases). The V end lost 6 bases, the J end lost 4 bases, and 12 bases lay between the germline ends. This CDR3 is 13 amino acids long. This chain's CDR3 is CASRRAGGTEAFF. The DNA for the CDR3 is TGTGCCAGCAGAAGGGCGGGGGGCACTGAAGCTTTCTTT.

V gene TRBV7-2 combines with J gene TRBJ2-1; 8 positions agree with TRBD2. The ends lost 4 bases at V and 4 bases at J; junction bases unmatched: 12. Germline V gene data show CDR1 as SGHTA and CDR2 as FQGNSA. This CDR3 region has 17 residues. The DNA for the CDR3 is TGTGCCAGCAGCTCGACCTTGACTAGCGCGGATTACAATGAGCAGTTCTTC. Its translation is CASSSTLTSADYNEQFF.

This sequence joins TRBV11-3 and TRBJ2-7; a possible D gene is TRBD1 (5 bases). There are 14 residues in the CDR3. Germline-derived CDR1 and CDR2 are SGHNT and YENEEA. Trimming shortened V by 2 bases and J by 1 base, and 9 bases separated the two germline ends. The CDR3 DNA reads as TGTGCCAGCAGCTTAAGACAGTCTTCCTACGAGCAGTACTTC. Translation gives CASSLRQSSYEQYF.

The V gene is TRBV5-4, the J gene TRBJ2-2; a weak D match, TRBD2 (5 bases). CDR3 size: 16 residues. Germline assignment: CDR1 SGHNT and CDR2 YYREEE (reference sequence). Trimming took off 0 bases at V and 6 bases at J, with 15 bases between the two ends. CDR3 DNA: TGTGCCAGCAGCTTGGGAAAGGGAGCGGTGGCCGGGGAGCTGTTTTTT. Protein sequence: CASSLGKGAVAGELFF.

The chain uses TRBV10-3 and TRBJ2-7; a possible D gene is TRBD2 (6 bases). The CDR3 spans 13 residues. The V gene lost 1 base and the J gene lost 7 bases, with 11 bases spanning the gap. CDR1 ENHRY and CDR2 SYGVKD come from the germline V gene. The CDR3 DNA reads TGTGCCATCAGTGAGTTCGCGGGGCAAGAGCAGTACGTC. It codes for CAISEFAGQEQYV.

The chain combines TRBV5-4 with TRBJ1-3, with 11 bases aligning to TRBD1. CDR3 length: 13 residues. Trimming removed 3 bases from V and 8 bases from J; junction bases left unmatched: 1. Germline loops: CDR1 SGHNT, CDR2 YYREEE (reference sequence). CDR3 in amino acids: CASSWDRGDTIYF. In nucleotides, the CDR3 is TGTGCCAGCAGCTGGGACAGGGGGGACACCATATATTTT.

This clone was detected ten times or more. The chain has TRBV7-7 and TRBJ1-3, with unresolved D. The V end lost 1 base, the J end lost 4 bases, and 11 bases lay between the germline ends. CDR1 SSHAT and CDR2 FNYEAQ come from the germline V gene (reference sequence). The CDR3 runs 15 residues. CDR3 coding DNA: TGTGCCAGCAGCTTAGACACGGGAGCGGGAAACACCATATATTTT. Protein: CASSLDTGAGNTIYF.

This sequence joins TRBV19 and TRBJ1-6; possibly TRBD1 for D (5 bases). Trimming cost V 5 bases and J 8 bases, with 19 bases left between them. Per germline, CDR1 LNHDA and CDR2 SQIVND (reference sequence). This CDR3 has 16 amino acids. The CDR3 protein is CASSSGGAGNYSPLHF. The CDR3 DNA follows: TGTGCCAGTAGTTCCGGAGGGGCGGGCAATTATTCACCCCTCCACTTT. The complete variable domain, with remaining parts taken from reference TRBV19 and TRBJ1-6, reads DGGITQSPKYLFRKEGQNVTLSCEQNLNHDAMYWYRQDPGQGLRLIYYSQIVNDFQKGDIAEGYSVSREKKESFPLTVTSAQKNPTAFYLCASSSGGAGNYSPLHFGNGTRLTVT.

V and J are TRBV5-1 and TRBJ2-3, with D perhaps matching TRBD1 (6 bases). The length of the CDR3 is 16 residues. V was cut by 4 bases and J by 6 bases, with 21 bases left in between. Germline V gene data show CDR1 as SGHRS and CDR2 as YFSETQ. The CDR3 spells CASSLQGPSARDTQYF. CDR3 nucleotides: TGCGCCAGCAGCCTACAGGGACCGTCGGCGCGGGATACGCAGTATTTT.

The CDR3 sequence is CASSPGTGWSLTEAFF. The CDR3 DNA sequence: TGTGCCAGCAGCCCCGGTACAGGATGGTCGTTGACCGAAGCTTTCTTT. V usage is TRBV7-9 and J usage is TRBJ1-1, with TRBD1 as a possible D gene (5 bases). Trimming stripped 5 bases from V and 8 bases from J, with 24 bases between. This CDR3 region has 16 residues. Germline V lookup: CDR1 SEHNR, CDR2 FQNEAQ (reference sequence).

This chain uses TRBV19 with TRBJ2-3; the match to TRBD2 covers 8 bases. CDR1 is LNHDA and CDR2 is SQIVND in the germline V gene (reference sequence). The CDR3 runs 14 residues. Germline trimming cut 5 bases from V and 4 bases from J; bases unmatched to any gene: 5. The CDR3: CASSSGGIPDTQYF. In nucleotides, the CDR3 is TGTGCCAGTAGTTCGGGGGGGATCCCAGATACGCAGTATTTT.

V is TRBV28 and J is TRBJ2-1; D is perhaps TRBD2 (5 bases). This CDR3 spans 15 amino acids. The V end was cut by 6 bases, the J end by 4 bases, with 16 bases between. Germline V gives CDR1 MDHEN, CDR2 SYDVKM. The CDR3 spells CASRTQRQNYNEQFF. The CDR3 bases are TGTGCCAGCAGAACCCAGCGGCAGAATTACAATGAGCAGTTCTTC.

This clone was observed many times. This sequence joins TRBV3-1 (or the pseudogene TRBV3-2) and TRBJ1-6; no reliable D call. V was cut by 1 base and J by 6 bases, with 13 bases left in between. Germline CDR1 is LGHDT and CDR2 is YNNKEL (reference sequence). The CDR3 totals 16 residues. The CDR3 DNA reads TGTGCCAGCAGCCAAGTGCGAAACAGCCCTAATTCACCCCTCCACTTT. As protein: CASSQVRNSPNSPLHF.

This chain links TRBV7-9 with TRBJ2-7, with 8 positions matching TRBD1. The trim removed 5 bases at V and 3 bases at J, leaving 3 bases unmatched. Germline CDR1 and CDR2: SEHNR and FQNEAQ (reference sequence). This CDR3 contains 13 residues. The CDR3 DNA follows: TGTGCCAGCAGCCCGGGACAGGTCTACGAGCAGTACGTC. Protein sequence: CASSPGQVYEQYV.

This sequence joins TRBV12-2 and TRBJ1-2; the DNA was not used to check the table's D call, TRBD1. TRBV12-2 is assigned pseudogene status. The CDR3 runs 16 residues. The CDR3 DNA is TGTGCAAGTCGCTATAATAAGAGGGGGACCGACTATGGCTACACCTTC. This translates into CASRYNKRGTDYGYTF.

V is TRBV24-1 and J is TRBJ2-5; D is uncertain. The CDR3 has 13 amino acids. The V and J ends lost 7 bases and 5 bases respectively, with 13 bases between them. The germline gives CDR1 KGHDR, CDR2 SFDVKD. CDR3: CATSSTPEETQYF. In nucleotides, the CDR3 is TGTGCCACCAGCTCTACTCCGGAGGAGACCCAGTACTTC.

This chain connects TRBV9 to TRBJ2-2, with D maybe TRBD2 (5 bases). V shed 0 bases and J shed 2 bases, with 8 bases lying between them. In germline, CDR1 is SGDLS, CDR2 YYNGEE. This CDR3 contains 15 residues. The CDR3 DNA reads TGTGCCAGCAGCGTAGATAGCGTTAACACCGGGGAGCTGTTTTTT. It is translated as CASSVDSVNTGELFF.